The present T cell receptor beta chain was sequenced within a study of shared clonotypes between healthy human individuals. Overall study findings and caveats: Blood was the only sampled material, and tissue repertoires likely differ.

Those who donated were healthy HIV-negative adults, with no recent acute infections or vaccinations reported. V shed 5 bases and J shed 3 bases, with 13 bases lying between them. The germline CDR1 and CDR2 sequences are SGHAT and FQNNGV. CDR3 length: 14 amino acids. Several immunoSEQ plates received, in even portions, the genomic DNA of each subset. Sequencing was performed on unsorted PBMC DNA using ten immunoSEQ deep assay plates. Sequencing used immunoSEQ multiplex PCR; TCRdb keeps in-frame clones, though not all of them. The sample lists about 460,000 clones, more than 70% seen once, with about 12% in the top ten. This clone has only a few counts. Its target is unknown.

This receptor was taken from a woman aged 40 to 50 in good health. Some clones in this sample may be carry-over from other donors' samples. Sequencing was done on a sample of PBMCs. This chain links TRBV11-2 with TRBJ1-1; a possible D gene is TRBD1 (5 bases). CDR3 sequence reads: CASSRRGGYTEAFF. Here the CDR3 DNA reads TGTGCCAGCAGCCGCCGGGGGGGGTACACTGAAGCTTTCTTT.